This T cell receptor (beta chain) stems from a study of a mutant IDH1 vaccine in newly diagnosed glioma. Study-level background: Patients got radiotherapy, temozolomide, or both beforehand, and most got both.

The time point is: week 47, end of study. With topical imiquimod, each dose of the vaccine consisted of 300 ug of mutant IDH1 20-mer peptide. Assay used: immunoSEQ multiplex PCR; TCRdb lists only in-frame clones, some missing. The sample has over 45,000 clones; about 80% are singletons. As to this clone: Its specificity is unknown.

The sequencing here drew on PBMCs, taken from a glioma patient whose treatment included an IDH1 peptide vaccine. The sequence came from a man aged 50 to 59 with glioma.

The chain's CDR3 is CASSLEQEGPLHF. DNA of the CDR3: TGTGCCAGCAGCTTGGAACAGGAGGGTCCCCTCCACTTT. This chain uses TRBV5-4 with TRBJ1-6, with D possibly matching TRBD1 (5 bases). Looked up from germline, CDR1 is SGHNT and CDR2 is YYREEE (reference sequence). There are 13 residues in the CDR3. V lost 0 bases to trimming and J lost 13 bases, with 11 bases between them.